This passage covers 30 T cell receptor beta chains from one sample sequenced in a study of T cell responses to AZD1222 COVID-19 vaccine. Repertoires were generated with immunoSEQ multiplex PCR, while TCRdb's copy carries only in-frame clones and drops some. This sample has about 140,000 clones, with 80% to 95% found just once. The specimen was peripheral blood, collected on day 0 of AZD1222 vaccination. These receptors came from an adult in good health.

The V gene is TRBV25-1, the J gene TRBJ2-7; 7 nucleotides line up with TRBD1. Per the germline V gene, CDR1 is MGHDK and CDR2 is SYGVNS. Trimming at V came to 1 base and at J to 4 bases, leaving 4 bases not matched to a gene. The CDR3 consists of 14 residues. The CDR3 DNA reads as TGTGCCAGCAGTGAATTGACAGGGACGTACGAGCAGTACTTC. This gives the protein CASSELTGTYEQYF.

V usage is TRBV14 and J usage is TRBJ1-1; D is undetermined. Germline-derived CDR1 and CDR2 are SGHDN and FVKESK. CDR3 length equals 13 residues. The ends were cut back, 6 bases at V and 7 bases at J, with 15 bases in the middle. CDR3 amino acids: CASSPALHSEAFF. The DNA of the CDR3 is TGTGCCAGCAGTCCCGCACTCCATAGTGAAGCTTTCTTT. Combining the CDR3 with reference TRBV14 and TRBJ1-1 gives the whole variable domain EAGVTQFPSHSVIEKGQTVTLRCDPISGHDNLYWYRRVMGKEIKFLLHFVKESKQDESGMPNNRFLAERTGGTYSTLKVQPAELEDSGVYFCASSPALHSEAFFGQGTRLTVV.

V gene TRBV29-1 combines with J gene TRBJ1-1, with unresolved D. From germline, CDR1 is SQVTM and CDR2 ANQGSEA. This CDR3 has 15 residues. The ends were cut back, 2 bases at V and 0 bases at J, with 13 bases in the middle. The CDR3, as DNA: TGCAGCGTTGAAACGGCGTGGCACATGAACACTGAAGCTTTCTTT. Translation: CSVETAWHMNTEAFF.

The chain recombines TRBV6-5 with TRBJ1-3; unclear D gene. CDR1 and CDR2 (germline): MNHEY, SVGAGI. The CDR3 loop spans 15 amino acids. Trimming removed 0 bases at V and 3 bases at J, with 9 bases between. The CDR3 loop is CASSYSMAFGNTIYF. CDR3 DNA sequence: TGTGCCAGCAGTTACTCGATGGCTTTTGGAAACACCATATATTTT.

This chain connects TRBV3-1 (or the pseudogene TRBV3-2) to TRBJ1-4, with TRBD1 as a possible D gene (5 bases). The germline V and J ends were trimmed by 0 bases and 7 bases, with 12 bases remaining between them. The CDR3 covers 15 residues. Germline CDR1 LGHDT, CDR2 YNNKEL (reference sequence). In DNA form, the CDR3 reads TGTGCCAGCAGCCAAGAAGTGGCAGGGAGTGAAAAACTGTTTTTT. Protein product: CASSQEVAGSEKLFF.

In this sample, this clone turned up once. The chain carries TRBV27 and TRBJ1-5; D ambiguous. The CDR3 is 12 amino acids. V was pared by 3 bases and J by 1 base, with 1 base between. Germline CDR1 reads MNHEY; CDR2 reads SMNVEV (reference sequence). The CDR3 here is CASSLSNQPQHF. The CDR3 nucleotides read TGTGCCAGCAGTTTGAGCAATCAGCCCCAGCATTTT.

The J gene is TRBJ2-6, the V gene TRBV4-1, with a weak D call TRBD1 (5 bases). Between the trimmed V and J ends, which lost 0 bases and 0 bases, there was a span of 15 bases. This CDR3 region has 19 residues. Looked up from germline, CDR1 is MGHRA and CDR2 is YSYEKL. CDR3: CASSQDRDSANSGANVLTF. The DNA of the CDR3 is TGCGCCAGCAGCCAAGATCGCGACAGCGCAAACTCTGGGGCCAACGTCCTGACTTTC.

CDR3 coding DNA: TGTGCCAGCAGTTTTGGGGGGGGCCCGGAGAAAGCTTTCTTT. Translated: CASSFGGGPEKAFF. This sequence joins TRBV27 and TRBJ1-1; D may be TRBD1 (6 bases). V lost 3 bases, J lost 9 bases, and 17 bases lay in between. From germline, CDR1 is MNHEY and CDR2 SMNVEV (reference sequence). The length of the CDR3 is 14 residues.

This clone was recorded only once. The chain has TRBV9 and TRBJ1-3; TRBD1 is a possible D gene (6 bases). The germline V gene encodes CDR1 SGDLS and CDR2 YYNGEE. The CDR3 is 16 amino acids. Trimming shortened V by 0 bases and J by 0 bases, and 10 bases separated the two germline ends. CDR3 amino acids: CASSVVQGFSGNTIYF. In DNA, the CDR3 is TGTGCCAGCAGCGTAGTACAGGGCTTCTCTGGAAACACCATATATTTT.

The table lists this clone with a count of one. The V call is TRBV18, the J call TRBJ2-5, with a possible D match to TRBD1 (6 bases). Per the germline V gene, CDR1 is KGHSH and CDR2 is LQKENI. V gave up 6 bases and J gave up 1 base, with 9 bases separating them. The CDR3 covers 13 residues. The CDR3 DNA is TGTGCCAGCTCGATAGGGGGCCAAGAGACCCAGTACTTC. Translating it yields CASSIGGQETQYF.

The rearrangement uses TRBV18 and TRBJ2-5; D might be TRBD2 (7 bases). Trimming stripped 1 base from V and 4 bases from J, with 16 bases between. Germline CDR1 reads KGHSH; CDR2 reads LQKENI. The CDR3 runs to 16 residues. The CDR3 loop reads CASSPLRTGGVETQYF. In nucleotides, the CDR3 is TGTGCCAGCTCACCACTCCGAACGGGGGGCGTAGAGACCCAGTACTTC.

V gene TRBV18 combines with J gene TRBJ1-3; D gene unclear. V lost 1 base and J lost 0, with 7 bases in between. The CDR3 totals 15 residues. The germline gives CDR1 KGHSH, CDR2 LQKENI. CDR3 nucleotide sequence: TGTGCCAGCTCACCACGGACGGACTCTGGAAACACCATATATTTT. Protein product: CASSPRTDSGNTIYF.

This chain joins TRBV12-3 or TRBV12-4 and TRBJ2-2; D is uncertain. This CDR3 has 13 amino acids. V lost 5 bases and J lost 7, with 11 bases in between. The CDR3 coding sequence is TGTGCCAGCAGTCCCGACTCGAACGGGGAGCTGTTTTTT. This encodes CASSPDSNGELFF.

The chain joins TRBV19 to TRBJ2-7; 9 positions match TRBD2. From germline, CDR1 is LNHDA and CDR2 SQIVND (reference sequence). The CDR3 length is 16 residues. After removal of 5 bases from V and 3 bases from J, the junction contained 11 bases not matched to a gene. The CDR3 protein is CASSPLASGRLYEQYF. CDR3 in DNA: TGTGCCAGTAGTCCTCTGGCCAGCGGGAGGCTCTACGAGCAGTACTTC.

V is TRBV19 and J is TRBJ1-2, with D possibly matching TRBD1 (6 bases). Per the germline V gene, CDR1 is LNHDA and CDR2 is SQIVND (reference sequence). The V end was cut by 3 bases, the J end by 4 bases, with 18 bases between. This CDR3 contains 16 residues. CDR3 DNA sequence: TGTGCCAGTAGTATTGAACGGGGGGCATCTGGCTATGGCTACACCTTC. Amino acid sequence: CASSIERGASGYGYTF. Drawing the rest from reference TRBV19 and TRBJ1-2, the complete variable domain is DGGITQSPKYLFRKEGQNVTLSCEQNLNHDAMYWYRQDPGQGLRLIYYSQIVNDFQKGDIAEGYSVSREKKESFPLTVTSAQKNPTAFYLCASSIERGASGYGYTFGSGTRLTVV.

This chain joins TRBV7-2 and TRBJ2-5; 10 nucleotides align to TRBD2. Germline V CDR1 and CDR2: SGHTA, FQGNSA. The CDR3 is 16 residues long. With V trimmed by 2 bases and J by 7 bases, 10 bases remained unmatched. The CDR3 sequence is CASSLRSSGRLGTQYF. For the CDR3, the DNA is TGTGCCAGCAGCTTAAGGTCTAGCGGGAGATTAGGGACCCAGTACTTC.

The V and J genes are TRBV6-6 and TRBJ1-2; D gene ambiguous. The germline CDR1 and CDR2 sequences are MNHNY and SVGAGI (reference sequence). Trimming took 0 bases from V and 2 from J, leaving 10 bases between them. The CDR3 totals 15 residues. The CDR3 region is CASSYSGFPNYGYTF. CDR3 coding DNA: TGTGCCAGCAGTTACTCGGGATTCCCCAACTATGGCTACACCTTC.

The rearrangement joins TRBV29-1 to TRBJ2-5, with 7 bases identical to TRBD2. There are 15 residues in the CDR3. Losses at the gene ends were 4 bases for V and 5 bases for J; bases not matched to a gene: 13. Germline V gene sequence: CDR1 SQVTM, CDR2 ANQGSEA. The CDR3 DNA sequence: TGCAGCGTTGTCTGGGGCGGGAGTGTAGTTGAGACCCAGTACTTC. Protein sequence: CSVVWGGSVVETQYF.

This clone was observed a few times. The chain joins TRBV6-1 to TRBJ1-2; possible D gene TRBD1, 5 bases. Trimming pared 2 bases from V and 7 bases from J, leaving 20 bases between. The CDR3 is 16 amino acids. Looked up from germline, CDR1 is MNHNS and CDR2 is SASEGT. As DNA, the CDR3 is TGTGCCAGCAGTGAACGGGGCGGCCTCGAATCACGTGGCTACACCTTC. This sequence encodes CASSERGGLESRGYTF.

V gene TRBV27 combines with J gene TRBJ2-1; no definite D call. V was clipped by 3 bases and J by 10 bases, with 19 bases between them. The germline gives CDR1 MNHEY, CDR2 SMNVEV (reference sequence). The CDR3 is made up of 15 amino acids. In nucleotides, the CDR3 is TGTGCCAGCAGTTTCTTCAACCCGGATTTTAACGAGCAGTTCTTC. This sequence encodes CASSFFNPDFNEQFF.

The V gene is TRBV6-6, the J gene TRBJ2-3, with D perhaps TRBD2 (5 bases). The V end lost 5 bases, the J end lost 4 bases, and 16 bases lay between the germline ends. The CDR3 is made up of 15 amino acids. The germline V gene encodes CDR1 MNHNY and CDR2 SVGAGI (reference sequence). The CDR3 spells CASSIPGSQADTQYF. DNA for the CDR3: TGTGCCAGCAGTATCCCGGGGTCCCAGGCAGATACGCAGTATTTT.

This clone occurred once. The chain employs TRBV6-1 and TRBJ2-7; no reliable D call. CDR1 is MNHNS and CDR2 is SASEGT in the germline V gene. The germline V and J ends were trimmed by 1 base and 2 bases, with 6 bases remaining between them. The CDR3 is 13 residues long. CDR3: CASSEGQAYEQYF. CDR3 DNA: TGTGCCAGCAGTGAAGGACAAGCCTACGAGCAGTACTTC.

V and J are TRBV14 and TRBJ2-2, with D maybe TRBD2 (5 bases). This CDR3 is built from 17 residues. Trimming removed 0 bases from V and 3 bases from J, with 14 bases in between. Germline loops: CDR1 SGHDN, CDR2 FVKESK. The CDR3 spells CASSQEGIASYTGELFF. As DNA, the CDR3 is TGTGCCAGCAGCCAAGAAGGGATAGCGAGCTACACCGGGGAGCTGTTTTTT.

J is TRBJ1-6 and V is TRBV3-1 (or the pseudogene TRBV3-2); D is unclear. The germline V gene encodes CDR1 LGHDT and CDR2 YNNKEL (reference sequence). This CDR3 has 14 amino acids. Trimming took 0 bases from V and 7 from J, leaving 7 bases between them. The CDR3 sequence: CASSQEAGNSPLHF. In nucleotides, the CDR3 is TGTGCCAGCAGCCAAGAGGCCGGAAATTCACCCCTCCACTTT.

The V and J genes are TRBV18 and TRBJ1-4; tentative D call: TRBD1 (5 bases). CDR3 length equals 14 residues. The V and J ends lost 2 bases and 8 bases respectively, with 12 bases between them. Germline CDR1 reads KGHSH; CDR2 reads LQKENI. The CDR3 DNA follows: TGTGCCAGCTCACCAGCGGGGCTTAGGGAAAAACTGTTTTTT. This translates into CASSPAGLREKLFF.

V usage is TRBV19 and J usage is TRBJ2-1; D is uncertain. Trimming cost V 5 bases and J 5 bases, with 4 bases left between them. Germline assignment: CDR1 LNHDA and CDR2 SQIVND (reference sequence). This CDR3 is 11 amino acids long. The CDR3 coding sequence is TGTGCCAGTAGTCAGAACAATGAGCAGTTCTTC. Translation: CASSQNNEQFF.

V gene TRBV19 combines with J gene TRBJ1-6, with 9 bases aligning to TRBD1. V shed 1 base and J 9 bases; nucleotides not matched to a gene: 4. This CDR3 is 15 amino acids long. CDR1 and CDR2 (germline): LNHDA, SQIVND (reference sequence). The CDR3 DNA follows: TGTGCCAGTAGTATAGTTGGGACAGGGAGTTCACCCCTCCACTTT. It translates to CASSIVGTGSSPLHF.

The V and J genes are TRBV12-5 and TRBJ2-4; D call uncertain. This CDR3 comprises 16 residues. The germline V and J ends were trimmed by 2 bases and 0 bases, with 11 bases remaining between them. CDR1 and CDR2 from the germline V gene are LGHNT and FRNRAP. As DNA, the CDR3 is TGTGCTAGTGGTTTGAGTACACCACTAGCCAAAAACATTCAGTACTTC. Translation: CASGLSTPLAKNIQYF.

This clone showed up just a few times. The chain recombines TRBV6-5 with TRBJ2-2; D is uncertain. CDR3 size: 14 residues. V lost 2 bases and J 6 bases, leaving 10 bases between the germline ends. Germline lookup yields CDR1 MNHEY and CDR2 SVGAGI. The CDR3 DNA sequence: TGTGCCAGCAGTTACGGGCTAGATGCCGGGGAGCTGTTTTTT. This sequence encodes CASSYGLDAGELFF.

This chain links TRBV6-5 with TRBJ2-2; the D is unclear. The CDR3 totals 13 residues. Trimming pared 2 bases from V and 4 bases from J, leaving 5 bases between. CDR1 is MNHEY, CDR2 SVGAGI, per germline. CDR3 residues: CASSYLITGELFF. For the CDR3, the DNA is TGTGCCAGCAGTTACCTAATCACCGGGGAGCTGTTTTTT.